The 32 T cell receptor beta chains listed next were all sequenced from one sample in a study of cytomegalovirus exposure and HLA in healthy donors. In the PCR, 60 Vbeta and 13 Jbeta primers were used. Libraries were prepared by immunoSEQ multiplex PCR; TCRdb keeps only in-frame clonotypes and omits some of them. The sample records 130,000 to 150,000 clones, 55% to 80% being singletons. Source material: PBMCs. The receptors here all came from a human donor in good health.

This clone occurred a few times. The V call is TRBV21-1, the J call TRBJ1-2; whether TRBD1, the table's D call, matches the DNA was not checked. TRBV21-1 is flagged as a pseudogene. There are 14 residues in the CDR3. The CDR3 nucleotides are TGTGCCAGCAGCACCCGCAGGCAGCTCTATGGCTACACCTTC. Translating gives CASSTRRQLYGYTF.

This clone came up once. The genes are TRBV5-6 and TRBJ2-1; unclear D gene. CDR3 size: 15 residues. The V and J ends lost 2 bases and 0 bases respectively, with 9 bases between them. Germline CDR1 SGHDT, CDR2 YYEEEE. As DNA, the CDR3 is TGTGCCAGCAGCTTATTTAGTTACTCCTACAATGAGCAGTTCTTC. Its protein product is CASSLFSYSYNEQFF.

The chain employs TRBV4-2 and TRBJ2-5; 9 bases map to TRBD2. With 0 bases clipped from V and 1 base from J, the junction kept 0 bases outside the gene matches. CDR3 size: 15 residues. Germline V gene sequence: CDR1 LGHNA, CDR2 YNFKEQ. CDR3 nucleotides: TGTGCCAGCAGCCAAGAGCGGGGGGGCCAAGAGACCCAGTACTTC. Translated, it gives CASSQERGGQETQYF.

J is TRBJ2-1 and V is TRBV4-1; weak D call: TRBD2 (6 bases). V was trimmed by 1 base and J by 1 base, leaving 14 bases between them. The CDR3 loop spans 17 amino acids. Germline-derived CDR1 and CDR2 are MGHRA and YSYEKL. The CDR3 DNA follows: TGCGCCAGCAGCCAAGTGGACTTGGGACTTTCCTACAATGAGCAGTTCTTC. Amino acids: CASSQVDLGLSYNEQFF.

The chain joins TRBV6-6 to TRBJ2-1, with 10 bases aligning to TRBD1. V gave up 4 bases and J gave up 9 bases; unmatched junction bases: 12. The germline gives CDR1 MNHNY, CDR2 SVGAGI (reference sequence). This CDR3 contains 16 residues. The CDR3 loop is CASSSLLDRGLGEQFF. CDR3 sequence (DNA): TGTGCCAGCAGTTCCCTCCTTGACAGGGGGCTCGGTGAGCAGTTCTTC.

This rearrangement joins TRBV7-9 to TRBJ2-5; 11 bases map to TRBD2. After removal of 5 bases from V and 4 bases from J, the junction contained 3 bases not matched to a gene. CDR1 and CDR2 (germline): SEHNR, FQNEAQ (reference sequence). The CDR3 has 14 amino acids. CDR3 nucleotide sequence: TGTGCCAGCAGCAATAGCGGGGGGGCAGAGACCCAGTACTTC. It specifies CASSNSGGAETQYF. The whole variable domain, remainder taken from reference TRBV7-9 and TRBJ2-5, is DTGVSQNPRHKITKRGQNVTFRCDPISEHNRLYWYRQTLGQGPEFLTYFQNEAQLEKSRLLSDRFSAERPKGSFSTLEIQRTEQGDSAMYLCASSNSGGAETQYFGPGTRLLVL.

V gene TRBV19 combines with J gene TRBJ1-1; weak D call: TRBD1 (6 bases). The germline CDR1 and CDR2 sequences are LNHDA and SQIVND (reference sequence). Trimming cost V 3 bases and J 5 bases, with 19 bases left between them. CDR3 length: 16 amino acids. In DNA, the CDR3 is TGTGCCAGTAGTATCCCCTCTCACAGGGTAAAGACTGAAGCTTTCTTT. Amino acid sequence: CASSIPSHRVKTEAFF.

This chain links TRBV15 with TRBJ1-1; TRBD1 might be the D (5 bases). V was cut by 0 bases and J by 5 bases, with 16 bases left in between. The CDR3 is 16 amino acids. The germline V gene encodes CDR1 LNHNV and CDR2 YYDKDF (reference sequence). The CDR3 nucleotides are TGTGCCACCAGCAGAGATAACGACATGAAGGGGACTGAAGCTTTCTTT. Translating gives CATSRDNDMKGTEAFF.

This clone appeared a few times. V and J are TRBV7-3 and TRBJ1-1; D gene uncertain. V dropped 2 bases and J dropped 5 bases, with 12 bases sitting between them. CDR3 length equals 14 residues. The germline V gene encodes CDR1 SGHTA and CDR2 FQGTGA. The CDR3 nucleotides are TGTGCCAGCAGCTTAGAGGGAGGGAGGACTGAAGCTTTCTTT. It codes for CASSLEGGRTEAFF.

The rearrangement joins TRBV7-9 to TRBJ2-3; D perhaps matches TRBD2 (7 bases). The CDR3 extends over 16 amino acids. Trimming removed 0 bases from V and 2 bases from J, with 12 bases in between. CDR1 is SEHNR, CDR2 FQNEAQ, per germline (reference sequence). The CDR3 reads CASSLAAGANTDTQYF. DNA for the CDR3: TGTGCCAGCAGCTTAGCTGCGGGGGCCAACACAGATACGCAGTATTTT.

The rearrangement uses TRBV7-9 and TRBJ2-5; D might be TRBD2 (5 bases). Trimming left V 4 bases short and J 5 bases short, with 8 bases between. CDR1 and CDR2 (germline): SEHNR, FQNEAQ (reference sequence). This CDR3 contains 12 residues. As DNA, the CDR3 is TGTGCCAGCAGCTCTAGCCCGGAGACCCAGTACTTC. This translates into CASSSSPETQYF.

This chain connects TRBV7-6 to TRBJ2-3; 8 nucleotides match TRBD2. Per germline, CDR1 SGHVS and CDR2 FNYEAQ. CDR3 size: 16 residues. The trim removed 4 bases at V and 4 bases at J, leaving 10 bases unmatched. CDR3 nucleotide sequence: TGTGCCAGCAGCTCCACCAGCGGGAGAGGCGCAGATACGCAGTATTTT. It codes for CASSSTSGRGADTQYF.

Only a few counts were recorded for this clone. CDR3: CASSQGQNYGYTF. The CDR3 DNA reads TGTGCCAGCAGCCAAGGACAAAACTATGGCTACACCTTC. The chain is built from TRBV11-3 and TRBJ1-2, with a possible D match to TRBD1 (5 bases). Germline CDR1 SGHNT, CDR2 YENEEA. Trimming removed 5 bases at V and 2 bases at J, with 9 bases between. This CDR3 has 13 amino acids. The full variable domain, its missing parts supplied by reference TRBV11-3 and TRBJ1-2, is EAGVVQSPRYKIIEKKQPVAFWCNPISGHNTLYWYLQNLGQGPELLIRYENEEAVDDSQLPKDRFSAERLKGVDSTLKIQPAELGDSAVYLCASSQGQNYGYTFGSGTRLTVV.

The chain employs TRBV5-4 and TRBJ2-3; D is undetermined. This CDR3 is 16 amino acids long. Germline CDR1 and CDR2: SGHNT and YYREEE (reference sequence). Trimming took 2 bases from V and 0 from J, leaving 13 bases between them. The CDR3: CASSLVLSPSTDTQYF. The CDR3 region has the DNA TGTGCCAGCAGCTTAGTACTTAGTCCTAGCACAGATACGCAGTATTTT.

This chain uses TRBV23-1 with TRBJ2-7; D gene unclear. TRBV23-1 is labeled an ORF, and its function is uncertain. V shed 0 bases and J shed 9 bases, with 12 bases lying between them. The CDR3 has 13 amino acids. CDR3: CASSQSLLCGQYF. CDR3 in DNA: TGCGCCAGCAGTCAATCGTTGTTATGCGGGCAGTACTTC.

CDR3 nucleotides: TGTGCCAGCAGCATCCTATCACAGGGGCTGAACACTGAAGCTTTCTTT. Residues: CASSILSQGLNTEAFF. V is TRBV28 and J is TRBJ1-1; TRBD1 matches at 7 bases. The V segment lost 6 bases and the J segment 0 bases; nucleotides outside the gene matches: 10. CDR1 MDHEN and CDR2 SYDVKM come from the germline V gene. This CDR3 contains 16 residues. Variable domain in full (rest from reference TRBV28 and TRBJ1-1): DVKVTQSSRYLVKRTGEKVFLECVQDMDHENMFWYRQDPGLGLRLIYFSYDVKMKEKGDIPEGYSVSREKKERFSLILESASTNQTSMYLCASSILSQGLNTEAFFGQGTRLTVV.

V is TRBV19 and J is TRBJ1-5; TRBD1 matches 9 bases. Germline lookup yields CDR1 LNHDA and CDR2 SQIVND (reference sequence). This CDR3 has 17 residues. V trimming: 4 bases; J trimming: 1 base; junction bases outside the gene matches: 8. The CDR3 nucleotides read TGTGCCAGTAGTAAAAGACAGGGGGTAATGAGCAATCAGCCCCAGCATTTT. As protein: CASSKRQGVMSNQPQHF. Filled out from reference TRBV19 and TRBJ1-5, the complete variable domain reads DGGITQSPKYLFRKEGQNVTLSCEQNLNHDAMYWYRQDPGQGLRLIYYSQIVNDFQKGDIAEGYSVSREKKESFPLTVTSAQKNPTAFYLCASSKRQGVMSNQPQHFGDGTRLSIL.

CDR3 sequence reads: CASSPSQSYEQYF. For the CDR3, the DNA is TGTGCCAGCAGTCCCTCCCAGTCCTACGAGCAGTACTTC. The chain carries TRBV28 and TRBJ2-7; D gene ambiguous. CDR3 size: 13 residues. Germline loops: CDR1 MDHEN, CDR2 SYDVKM. Trimming cost V 5 bases and J 1 base, with 9 bases left between them.

CDR3 protein: CASSQEVAGGPTGELFF. Here the CDR3 DNA reads TGTGCCAGCAGCCAAGAAGTAGCGGGAGGGCCGACCGGGGAGCTGTTTTTT. The chain carries TRBV4-2 and TRBJ2-2, with 11 bases fitting TRBD2. Germline V gene data show CDR1 as LGHNA and CDR2 as YNFKEQ. The CDR3 spans 17 residues. The J segment lost 5 bases and the V segment lost 0 bases, leaving 5 bases of the junction unmatched.

The V call is TRBV6-1, the J call TRBJ1-4, with 10 bases lining up with TRBD1. The CDR3 runs to 12 residues. Germline CDR1 is MNHNS and CDR2 is SASEGT. V was clipped by 8 bases and J by 8 bases; unmatched bases: 2. The CDR3 loop is CASGTGVEKLFF. The CDR3 DNA sequence: TGTGCCAGCGGGACAGGGGTGGAAAAACTGTTTTTT.

CDR3 sequence reads: CATSRDADRGSLEQYF. CDR3 sequence (DNA): TGTGCCACCAGCAGAGACGCCGACAGGGGTTCCCTCGAGCAGTACTTC. The chain has TRBV15 and TRBJ2-7, with TRBD1 identical over 8 bases. Germline CDR1 is LNHNV and CDR2 is YYDKDF (reference sequence). V was pared by 0 bases and J by 6 bases, with 10 bases of the junction left unmatched. The CDR3 is 16 amino acids.

The CDR3 DNA is TGTGCCAGCAGCTTGGGCAGTTATAATTCACCCCTCCACTTT. It yields the protein CASSLGSYNSPLHF. This chain uses TRBV5-4 with TRBJ1-6, with D uncertain. Trimming stripped 0 bases from V and 4 bases from J, with 5 bases between. From germline, CDR1 is SGHNT and CDR2 YYREEE (reference sequence). The CDR3 extends over 14 amino acids.

This clone was found a few times. The gene calls are TRBV2 and TRBJ2-7; possible D gene TRBD1, 6 bases. Germline V gives CDR1 SNHLY, CDR2 FYNNEI. This CDR3 region has 13 residues. V lost 2 bases, J lost 4 bases, and 9 bases lay in between. CDR3 residues: CASSEQGLYEQYF. The CDR3 nucleotides are TGTGCCAGCAGTGAACAGGGGTTATACGAGCAGTACTTC.

The chain uses TRBV9 and TRBJ1-3; 8 bases fit TRBD1. In germline, CDR1 is SGDLS, CDR2 YYNGEE. The ends lost 2 bases at V and 0 bases at J; junction bases unmatched: 4. The CDR3 contains 16 residues. CDR3 region: CASSVDRAPSGNTIYF. In DNA, the CDR3 is TGTGCCAGCAGCGTGGACAGGGCCCCCTCTGGAAACACCATATATTTT.

This chain uses TRBV27 with TRBJ1-5; 8 positions agree with TRBD1. V gave up 6 bases and J gave up 6 bases; unmatched junction bases: 10. CDR1 and CDR2 from the germline V gene are MNHEY and SMNVEV (reference sequence). CDR3 length equals 15 residues. Here the CDR3 DNA reads TGTGCCAGCAGCACCGACAGGGGAGGGCTTCAGCCCCAGCATTTT. It translates to CASSTDRGGLQPQHF.

The table lists this clone with a few counts. This chain joins TRBV6-6 and TRBJ1-1; tentatively, D is TRBD1 (6 bases). CDR1 MNHNY and CDR2 SVGAGI come from the germline V gene (reference sequence). The ends were cut back, 8 bases at V and 3 bases at J, with 10 bases in the middle. The CDR3 is made up of 12 amino acids. The CDR3 loop reads CASLGQYTEAFF. The CDR3 DNA sequence: TGTGCCAGCTTGGGACAATACACTGAAGCTTTCTTT.

This clone was detected a few times. The chain carries TRBV25-1 and TRBJ2-1, with 9 positions matching TRBD2. V shed 0 bases and J 4 bases; nucleotides not matched to a gene: 10. Germline values: CDR1 MGHDK, CDR2 SYGVNS. The CDR3 loop spans 18 amino acids. The CDR3 DNA reads as TGTGCCAGCAGTGAATATTTCCCAGCGGGGGGAACTTACAATGAGCAGTTCTTC. Amino acid sequence: CASSEYFPAGGTYNEQFF.

The chain carries TRBV27 and TRBJ2-5; 14 bases match TRBD2. Per the germline V gene, CDR1 is MNHEY and CDR2 is SMNVEV (reference sequence). The CDR3 is made up of 15 amino acids. The V segment lost 6 bases and the J segment 8 bases; nucleotides outside the gene matches: 8. This chain's CDR3 is CASSTGLAGAITQYF. Written as DNA, the CDR3 is TGTGCCAGCAGCACGGGACTAGCGGGGGCAATAACCCAGTACTTC.

The V gene is TRBV4-1, the J gene TRBJ2-1, with 8 bases fitting TRBD2. The germline gives CDR1 MGHRA, CDR2 YSYEKL. The CDR3 is 13 residues long. The V gene end was trimmed by 4 bases and the J gene end by 7 bases; junction bases not matched to a gene: 3. The CDR3 sequence is CASSLGGGNEQFF. The DNA for the CDR3 is TGCGCCAGCAGCCTCGGGGGGGGAAATGAGCAGTTCTTC.

V gene TRBV7-9 combines with J gene TRBJ2-1; 8 bases are a match to TRBD2. CDR3 size: 17 residues. The V and J ends lost 5 bases and 0 bases, in that order; junction bases with no gene match: 9. Germline V gives CDR1 SEHNR, CDR2 FQNEAQ (reference sequence). CDR3 loop: CASSPKTSGSSYNEQFF. The CDR3 coding sequence is TGTGCCAGCAGCCCCAAAACTAGCGGAAGCTCCTACAATGAGCAGTTCTTC.

This clone has a single count. The chain joins TRBV29-1 to TRBJ2-5; D is ambiguous. CDR1 and CDR2 from the germline V gene are SQVTM and ANQGSEA. With 3 bases removed from V and 3 bases from J, the gap between germline ends came to 14 bases. The length of the CDR3 is 14 residues. CDR3 sequence: CSVEAAGWEETQYF. For the CDR3, the DNA is TGCAGCGTTGAGGCTGCAGGATGGGAAGAGACCCAGTACTTC.

There are a few counts of this clone. This chain links TRBV7-9 with TRBJ1-3; 8 bases align to TRBD1. Germline lookup yields CDR1 SEHNR and CDR2 FQNEAQ (reference sequence). The CDR3 sequence is 14 residues long. V shed 5 bases, J shed 2 bases, and the junction held 2 bases outside the gene matches. The CDR3: CASSPTGAGNTIYF. CDR3 DNA sequence: TGTGCCAGCAGCCCGACAGGGGCTGGAAACACCATATATTTT. The full variable domain, in which reference TRBV7-9 and TRBJ1-3 provide the parts outside the CDR3, is DTGVSQNPRHKITKRGQNVTFRCDPISEHNRLYWYRQTLGQGPEFLTYFQNEAQLEKSRLLSDRFSAERPKGSFSTLEIQRTEQGDSAMYLCASSPTGAGNTIYFGEGSWLTVV.